Presented here are 20 T cell receptor beta chains from one specimen sequenced in a study of OX40 agonist ivuxolimab in advanced cancers. Assay used: immunoSEQ multiplex PCR; TCRdb lists only in-frame clones, some missing. This sample has under 65,000 clones; approximately 81% occur once, and the top ten carry about a fifth. The specimen comprised CD4+ or CD8+ T cells sorted from blood, sampled in a trial of the OX40 agonist ivuxolimab. These receptors all stem from an adult with an advanced solid tumor such as melanoma, head and neck, liver or kidney cancer.

The chain combines TRBV7-6 with TRBJ2-7; D is unclear. CDR3 length: 14 amino acids. The germline CDR1 and CDR2 sequences are SGHVS and FNYEAQ. Trimming stripped 5 bases from V and 2 bases from J, with 13 bases between. The CDR3 DNA reads as TGTGCCAGCAGCACTGGTGGGGTAACCTACGAGCAGTACTTC. This encodes CASSTGGVTYEQYF.

CDR3 region: CASSLVAGINTGELFF. Written as DNA, the CDR3 is TGTGCCAGCAGCTTAGTGGCTGGGATAAACACCGGGGAGCTGTTTTTT. V and J are TRBV11-2 and TRBJ2-2, with unresolved D. Trimming stripped 1 base from V and 2 bases from J, with 11 bases between. Germline CDR1 and CDR2: SGHAT and FQNNGV. The CDR3 is 16 residues long.

This sequence joins TRBV19 and TRBJ2-2, with D perhaps matching TRBD2 (6 bases). The V and J ends lost 5 bases and 3 bases respectively, with 10 bases between them. The CDR3 length is 14 residues. The germline V gene has CDR1 LNHDA and CDR2 SQIVND (reference sequence). The CDR3 nucleotides are TGTGCCAGTAGTGGGGACTGGGACACCGGGGAGCTGTTTTTT. Residues: CASSGDWDTGELFF.

This clone was picked up a small number of times. J is TRBJ2-7 and V is TRBV10-2; TRBD1 might be the D (6 bases). This CDR3 is built from 14 residues. V was trimmed by 6 bases and J by 2 bases, leaving 14 bases between them. CDR1 and CDR2 from the germline V gene are WSHSY and SAAADI. Here the CDR3 reads CASRPGTPAYEQYV. CDR3 in DNA: TGCGCCAGCAGACCCGGGACACCGGCCTACGAGCAGTACGTC.

The sample holds one count of this clone. The chain carries TRBV7-5 and TRBJ2-1; the D call in the table, TRBD2, was not verified against the DNA. TRBV7-5 is annotated as a pseudogene. This CDR3 is built from 15 residues. The CDR3 spells CVRSYTGWPYNEQFF. DNA of the CDR3: TGTGTCAGAAGCTACACGGGGTGGCCCTACAATGAGCAGTTCTTC.

This clone is categorized as medium-sized. This rearrangement joins TRBV28 to TRBJ1-1, with unresolved D. The CDR3 is 13 residues long. The ends were cut back, 8 bases at V and 1 base at J, with 11 bases in the middle. CDR1 is MDHEN and CDR2 is SYDVKM in the germline V gene. The CDR3 nucleotides are TGTGCCAGCCGGCTCTCAGCGAACACTGAAGCTTTCTTT. Amino acid sequence: CASRLSANTEAFF.

J is TRBJ2-7 and V is TRBV11-2; D is uncertain. Germline lookup yields CDR1 SGHAT and CDR2 FQNNGV. The CDR3 is 12 residues long. The V end lost 1 base, the J end lost 4 bases, and 5 bases lay between the germline ends. Here the CDR3 DNA reads TGTGCCAGCAGCTTAGGACTTTACGAGCAGTACGTC. It specifies CASSLGLYEQYV.

The V gene is TRBV12-5, the J gene TRBJ2-7, with D uncertain. CDR1 and CDR2 from the germline V gene are LGHNT and FRNRAP. Trimming shortened V by 4 bases and J by 2 bases, and 6 bases separated the two germline ends. This CDR3 spans 12 amino acids. CDR3 residues: CASGSFAYEQYF. The CDR3 nucleotides are TGTGCTAGTGGTTCCTTTGCCTACGAGCAGTACTTC.

In its sample, this clone was seen many times. The chain is built from TRBV7-2 and TRBJ1-1; no clear D gene. This CDR3 is 13 amino acids long. Germline V gene data show CDR1 as SGHTA and CDR2 as FQGNSA. V was shortened by 6 bases and J by 3 bases, with 11 bases between the two germline ends. In DNA, the CDR3 is TGTGCCAGCAGTCTAACGGGCTACACTGAAGCTTTCTTT. Amino acids: CASSLTGYTEAFF.

V gene TRBV10-1 combines with J gene TRBJ2-3; 11 nucleotides match TRBD2. The germline V gene encodes CDR1 WNHNN and CDR2 SYGVQD (reference sequence). The CDR3 runs 14 residues. J gave up 2 bases and V 10 bases, and 5 bases lay outside the gene matches. CDR3 in amino acids: CATLAGGITDTQYF. In DNA, the CDR3 is TGCGCCACCCTAGCGGGGGGTATCACAGATACGCAGTATTTT.

This chain joins TRBV6-5 and TRBJ1-6, with D unresolved. Per the germline V gene, CDR1 is MNHEY and CDR2 is SVGAGI. Trimming took off 0 bases at V and 14 bases at J, with 17 bases between the two ends. CDR3 length equals 15 residues. This CDR3 reads CASSYSGSVSFTLHF. The CDR3 nucleotides read TGTGCCAGCAGTTACTCTGGGTCCGTATCCTTCACCCTCCACTTT.

This clone was seen a few times. The gene calls are TRBV6-5 and TRBJ1-6; tentative D call: TRBD1 (6 bases). This CDR3 comprises 16 residues. Germline assignment: CDR1 MNHEY and CDR2 SVGAGI. V was pared by 0 bases and J by 7 bases, with 13 bases between. CDR3 loop: CASSYSVATGNSPLHF. The CDR3 DNA reads as TGTGCCAGCAGTTACTCGGTGGCAACAGGGAATTCACCCCTCCACTTT.

The rearrangement joins TRBV28 to TRBJ2-7; D call uncertain. Germline V CDR1 and CDR2: MDHEN, SYDVKM. Trimming stripped 6 bases from V and 6 bases from J, with 21 bases between. The CDR3 contains 15 residues. In DNA form, the CDR3 reads TGTGCCAGCAGCCTCCGGCGCGAGCTCCCGGGCGAGCAGTACTTC. Protein sequence: CASSLRRELPGEQYF.

The chain couples TRBV4-2 to TRBJ2-5, with 8 bases that match TRBD1. Germline-derived CDR1 and CDR2 are LGHNA and YNFKEQ. J gave up 5 bases and V 0 bases, and 8 bases lay outside the gene matches. There are 16 residues in the CDR3. CDR3 sequence: CASSQDLQGAWETQYF. As DNA, the CDR3 is TGTGCCAGCAGCCAAGATCTGCAGGGGGCGTGGGAGACCCAGTACTTC.

This clone was recorded a few times. This same CDR3 is encoded by further DNA sequences in the sample. The J gene is TRBJ1-1, the V gene TRBV27, with a possible D match to TRBD1 (5 bases). Germline V gives CDR1 MNHEY, CDR2 SMNVEV (reference sequence). The CDR3 length is 14 residues. V lost 2 bases and J 5 bases, leaving 12 bases between the germline ends. In nucleotides, the CDR3 is TGTGCCAGCAGTTTAGGGCAGGGAGGGACTGAAGCTTTCTTT. Translating gives CASSLGQGGTEAFF.

The chain recombines TRBV7-9 with TRBJ2-7, with a possible D match to TRBD2 (5 bases). Trimming stripped 2 bases from V and 2 bases from J, with 13 bases between. Germline V gives CDR1 SEHNR, CDR2 FQNEAQ (reference sequence). The CDR3 has 15 residues. The CDR3 region has the DNA TGTGCCAGCAGCTTATCGAGGGTTTGGGCCTACGAGCAGTACGTC. Translating gives CASSLSRVWAYEQYV.

The chain recombines TRBV4-1 with TRBJ2-3; TRBD1 matches at 7 bases. J gave up 0 bases and V 0 bases, and 9 bases lay outside the gene matches. Germline V gene lookup returns CDR1 MGHRA and CDR2 YSYEKL. The CDR3 length is 18 residues. The DNA of the CDR3 is TGCGCCAGCAGCCAAGAGTGGGCAGGGGGTCCAAGCACAGATACGCAGTATTTT. It encodes CASSQEWAGGPSTDTQYF.

In the case of this clone: The germline gene is not matched at one end of the junction; a read error may be the cause. The V call is TRBV5-4, the J call TRBJ1-1; TRBD1 matches 7 bases. Germline CDR1 and CDR2: SGHNT and YYREEE (reference sequence). This CDR3 is built from 15 residues. The CDR3 reads CASSQDMLGGYEAFF. In nucleotides, the CDR3 is TGCGCCAGCAGCCAGGACATGTTAGGGGGCTATGAAGCTTTCTTT.

The V gene is TRBV5-1, the J gene TRBJ2-5, with 7 bases identical to TRBD1. V lost 1 base to trimming and J lost 0 bases; unmatched junction nucleotides: 3. There are 15 residues in the CDR3. Germline CDR1 reads SGHRS; CDR2 reads YFSETQ. Here the CDR3 reads CASSLMDRHQETQYF. CDR3 sequence (DNA): TGCGCCAGCAGCTTGATGGACAGGCACCAAGAGACCCAGTACTTC.

A few counts support this clone. The chain couples TRBV5-4 to TRBJ1-1, with a tentative D call TRBD1 (6 bases). The CDR3 has 15 residues. Germline values: CDR1 SGHNT, CDR2 YYREEE (reference sequence). The V end was cut by 2 bases, the J end by 2 bases, with 13 bases between. The CDR3 DNA sequence: TGTGCCAGCAGCTTATGGGCAGGGGTAAACACTGAAGCTTTCTTT. This codes for CASSLWAGVNTEAFF.